This record concerns one T cell receptor (beta chain) sequence. Trimming cost V 3 bases and J 8 bases; bases outside gene matches: 4. This CDR3 has 13 residues. Germline-derived CDR1 and CDR2 are SGHDN and FVKESK. The assay was immunoSEQ multiplex PCR, and TCRdb's table has in-frame clones only and misses some. The sample lists tens of thousands of clones, roughly 87% seen once, with under 5% in the top ten. The data originate from a study of control samples from healthy donors and cancer patients. Specimen: blood. The clonotype originates from a woman aged 45-60 years in good health. The V and J genes are TRBV14 and TRBJ1-2; 9 nucleotides line up with TRBD1. CDR3 DNA: TGTGCCAGCAGCCAGCGGACAGGGGACGGCTACACCTTC. Amino acid sequence: CASSQRTGDGYTF.